This passage covers 9 T cell receptor beta chains from one sample sequenced in a study of Ad26.COV2.S vaccination and SARS-CoV-2 variants. Specified treatment: 15 to 20 received Ad26.COV2.S at low or high dose, single or two shots; about 5 received placebo; per-sample allocation not given. The study sampled participants on day 63 after the first vaccine or placebo injection. The repertoire was sequenced with immunoSEQ multiplex PCR; TCRdb's copy has only in-frame clones and lacks some. Here the sample spans some 290,000 clones, roughly 80% being singletons. The source was peripheral blood, collected in a trial of Ad26.COV2.S vaccine versus placebo. The receptors were gathered from a person between 18 and 65 years old who received the Ad26.COV2.S COVID-19 vaccine or a placebo.

This clone was seen once. The V and J genes are TRBV30 and TRBJ1-3, with TRBD1 as a possible D gene (5 bases). Between the trimmed V and J ends, which lost 1 base and 0 bases, there was a span of 10 bases. In germline, CDR1 is GTSNPN, CDR2 SVGIG (reference sequence). The length of the CDR3 is 15 residues. The chain's CDR3 is CAWSAGTRSGNTIYF. The CDR3 coding sequence is TGTGCCTGGAGTGCCGGGACTCGCTCTGGAAACACCATATATTTT.

The genes are TRBV7-2 and TRBJ2-1; tentative D call: TRBD2 (5 bases). Trimming took 6 bases from V and 6 from J, leaving 12 bases between them. The CDR3 length is 13 residues. CDR1 is SGHTA, CDR2 FQGNSA, per germline. The DNA of the CDR3 is TGTGCCAGCAGACTAAGCGGATCCAATGAGCAGTTCTTC. Residues: CASRLSGSNEQFF.

This sequence joins TRBV28 and TRBJ2-7; D may be TRBD1 (5 bases). Germline V lookup: CDR1 MDHEN, CDR2 SYDVKM. V was shortened by 4 bases and J by 4 bases, with 14 bases between the two germline ends. The CDR3 is 14 amino acids. CDR3 DNA sequence: TGTGCCAGCAGTTACCCAGGACAACCTTACGAGCAGTACTTC. This translates into CASSYPGQPYEQYF.

The genes are TRBV5-1 and TRBJ2-7; TRBD2 matches 13 bases. Germline V CDR1 and CDR2: SGHRS, YFSETQ. The CDR3 contains 15 residues. The J segment lost 6 bases and the V segment lost 4 bases, leaving 7 bases of the junction unmatched. The CDR3 DNA follows: TGCGCCAGCAGCACACTAGCGGGGGGGCCGAGCGAGCAGTACTTC. It encodes CASSTLAGGPSEQYF.

This chain uses TRBV29-1 with TRBJ1-2, with 9 bases lining up with TRBD1. Germline CDR1 and CDR2: SQVTM and ANQGSEA. CDR3 length equals 12 residues. V was pared by 6 bases and J by 7 bases, with 6 bases of the junction left unmatched. CDR3 region: CSVAGTGLGYTF. The CDR3 bases are TGCAGCGTCGCTGGGACAGGGCTTGGCTACACCTTC. Full variable domain (missing parts from reference TRBV29-1 and TRBJ1-2): SAVISQKPSRDICQRGTSLTIQCQVDSQVTMMFWYRQQPGQSLTLIATANQGSEATYESGFVIDKFPISRPNLTFSTLTVSNMSPEDSSIYLCSVAGTGLGYTFGSGTRLTVV.

This clone showed up many times. The gene calls are TRBV11-3 and TRBJ1-2; D gene uncertain. V gave up 5 bases and J gave up 5 bases, with 15 bases separating them. The CDR3 is 14 amino acids. The germline V gene has CDR1 SGHNT and CDR2 YENEEA. The CDR3 DNA is TGTGCCAGCAGCCTCGTCGGGTCCCAATATGGCTACACCTTC. Translating gives CASSLVGSQYGYTF.

The chain carries TRBV10-1 and TRBJ1-1, with a possible D match to TRBD1 (6 bases). Trimming stripped 8 bases from V and 4 bases from J, with 17 bases between. Germline V lookup: CDR1 WNHNN, CDR2 SYGVQD (reference sequence). The CDR3 runs 14 residues. The DNA of the CDR3 is TGCGCCAGCGGTATAGGCAGGGGTGGCACTGAAGCTTTCTTT. Amino acids: CASGIGRGGTEAFF.

The chain carries TRBV5-4 and TRBJ2-7; TRBD2 matches at 13 bases. V dropped 3 bases and J dropped 5; count of bases not matched to a gene: 14. CDR3 size: 18 residues. In germline, CDR1 is SGHNT, CDR2 YYREEE (reference sequence). The CDR3 reads CASSSLGLAGAPSNEQYF. CDR3 DNA sequence: TGTGCCAGCAGCTCTCTTGGACTAGCGGGGGCCCCTAGTAACGAGCAGTACTTC.

Worth noting for this clone: This sample also contains other DNA sequences that code for the same CDR3. The CDR3 DNA follows: TGTGCCAGCAGACGTCAGGGGGCTGGCTATGGCTACACCTTC. It specifies CASRRQGAGYGYTF. This chain connects TRBV27 to TRBJ1-2, with 8 bases aligning to TRBD1. With V trimmed by 6 bases and J by 4 bases, 7 bases remained unmatched. CDR3 length: 14 residues. Germline-derived CDR1 and CDR2 are MNHEY and SMNVEV (reference sequence).